The clone carrying this T cell receptor (beta chain) occurred many times. The ends lost 4 bases at V and 0 bases at J; junction bases unmatched: 5. In germline, CDR1 is LGHNA, CDR2 YNFKEQ. CDR3 size: 15 residues. The data derive from a study of Graves' ophthalmopathy and Graves' hyperthyroidism. RNA transcripts yielded amplified TCR beta CDR3 regions. In the first round, RT-PCR was carried out with HTBI primers, and a multiplex PCR formed the second round. TCRdb reprocessed the multiplex PCR reads via MiXCR and lists one record per CDR3 protein. The sample carries about 400,000 distinct CDR3 sequences, approximately 20% recorded once.

The source of this sequence is a woman younger than 30 with Graves' ophthalmopathy. The material sequenced was peripheral blood. The rearrangement joins TRBV4-2 to TRBJ1-1; 7 bases are a match to TRBD1. The CDR3 spells CASSRRTGLNTEAFF. CDR3 coding DNA: TGTGCCAGCAGCCGCCGGACAGGCCTGAACACTGAAGCTTTCTTT.